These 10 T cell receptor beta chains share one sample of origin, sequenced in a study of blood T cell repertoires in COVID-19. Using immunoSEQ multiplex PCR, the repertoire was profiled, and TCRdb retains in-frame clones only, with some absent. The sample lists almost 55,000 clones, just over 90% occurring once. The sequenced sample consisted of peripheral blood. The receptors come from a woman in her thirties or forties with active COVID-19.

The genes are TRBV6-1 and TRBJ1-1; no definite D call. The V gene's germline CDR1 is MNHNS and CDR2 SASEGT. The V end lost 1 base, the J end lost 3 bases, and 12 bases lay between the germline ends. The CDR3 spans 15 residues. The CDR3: CASSEVTPRYTEAFF. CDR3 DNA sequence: TGTGCCAGCAGTGAAGTCACCCCTAGATACACTGAAGCTTTCTTT.

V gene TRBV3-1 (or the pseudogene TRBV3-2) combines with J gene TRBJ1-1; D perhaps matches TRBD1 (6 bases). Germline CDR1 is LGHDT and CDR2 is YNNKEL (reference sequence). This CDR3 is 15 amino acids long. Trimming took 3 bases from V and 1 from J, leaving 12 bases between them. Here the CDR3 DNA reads TGTGCCAGCAGCCATTCCGACAGGCGGAACACTGAAGCTTTCTTT. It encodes CASSHSDRRNTEAFF.

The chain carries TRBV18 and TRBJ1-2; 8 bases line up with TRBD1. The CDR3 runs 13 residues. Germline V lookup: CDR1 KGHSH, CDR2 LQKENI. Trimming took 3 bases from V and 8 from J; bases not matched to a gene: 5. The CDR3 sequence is CASSPDRERGYTF. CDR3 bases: TGTGCCAGCTCACCGGACAGGGAGAGGGGCTACACCTTC.

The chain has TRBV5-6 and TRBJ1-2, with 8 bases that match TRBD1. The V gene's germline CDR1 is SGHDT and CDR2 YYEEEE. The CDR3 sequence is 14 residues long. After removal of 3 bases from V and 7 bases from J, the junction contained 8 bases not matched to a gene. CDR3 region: CASSSRGLVAGYTF. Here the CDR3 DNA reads TGTGCCAGCAGCTCCAGGGGGCTAGTGGCTGGCTACACCTTC. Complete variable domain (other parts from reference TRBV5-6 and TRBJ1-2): DAGVTQSPTHLIKTRGQQVTLRCSPKSGHDTVSWYQQALGQGPQFIFQYYEEEERQRGNFPDRFSGHQFPNYSSELNVNALLLGDSALYLCASSSRGLVAGYTFGSGTRLTVV.

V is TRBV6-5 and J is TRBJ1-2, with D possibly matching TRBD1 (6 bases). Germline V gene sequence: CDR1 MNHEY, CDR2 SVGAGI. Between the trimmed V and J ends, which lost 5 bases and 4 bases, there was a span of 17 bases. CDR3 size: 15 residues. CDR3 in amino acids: CASSPQGWGTYGYTF. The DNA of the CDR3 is TGTGCCAGCAGTCCCCAGGGGTGGGGGACCTATGGCTACACCTTC.

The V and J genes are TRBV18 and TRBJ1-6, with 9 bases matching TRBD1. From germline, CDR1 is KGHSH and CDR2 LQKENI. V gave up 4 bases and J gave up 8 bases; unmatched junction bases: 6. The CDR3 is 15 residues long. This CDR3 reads CASSLRQGGDSPLHF. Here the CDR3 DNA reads TGTGCCAGCTCACTGCGACAGGGGGGGGATTCACCCCTCCACTTT.

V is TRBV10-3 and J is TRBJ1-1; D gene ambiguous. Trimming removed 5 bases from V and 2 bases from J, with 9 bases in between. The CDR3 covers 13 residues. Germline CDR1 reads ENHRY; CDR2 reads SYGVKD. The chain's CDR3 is CAISRDQNTEAFF. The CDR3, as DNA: TGTGCCATCAGTCGGGATCAAAACACTGAAGCTTTCTTT.

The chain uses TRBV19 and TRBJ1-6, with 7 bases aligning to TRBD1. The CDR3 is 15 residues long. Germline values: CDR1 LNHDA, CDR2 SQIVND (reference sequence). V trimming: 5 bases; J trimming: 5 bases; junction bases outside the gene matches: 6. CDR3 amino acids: CASSFRDRDNSPLHF. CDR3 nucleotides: TGTGCCAGTAGTTTCCGGGACAGAGATAATTCACCCCTCCACTTT.

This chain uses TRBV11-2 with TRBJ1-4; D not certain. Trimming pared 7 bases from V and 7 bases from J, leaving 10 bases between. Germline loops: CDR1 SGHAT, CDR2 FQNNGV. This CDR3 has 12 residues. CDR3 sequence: CASNSGGEKLFF. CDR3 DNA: TGTGCCAGCAACTCCGGAGGTGAAAAACTGTTTTTT.

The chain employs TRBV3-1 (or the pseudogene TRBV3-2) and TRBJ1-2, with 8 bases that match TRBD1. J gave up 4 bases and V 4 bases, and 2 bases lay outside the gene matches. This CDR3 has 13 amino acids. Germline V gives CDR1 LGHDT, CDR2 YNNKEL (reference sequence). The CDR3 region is CASSPGQGYGYTF. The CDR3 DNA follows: TGTGCCAGCAGCCCCGGACAGGGCTATGGCTACACCTTC.